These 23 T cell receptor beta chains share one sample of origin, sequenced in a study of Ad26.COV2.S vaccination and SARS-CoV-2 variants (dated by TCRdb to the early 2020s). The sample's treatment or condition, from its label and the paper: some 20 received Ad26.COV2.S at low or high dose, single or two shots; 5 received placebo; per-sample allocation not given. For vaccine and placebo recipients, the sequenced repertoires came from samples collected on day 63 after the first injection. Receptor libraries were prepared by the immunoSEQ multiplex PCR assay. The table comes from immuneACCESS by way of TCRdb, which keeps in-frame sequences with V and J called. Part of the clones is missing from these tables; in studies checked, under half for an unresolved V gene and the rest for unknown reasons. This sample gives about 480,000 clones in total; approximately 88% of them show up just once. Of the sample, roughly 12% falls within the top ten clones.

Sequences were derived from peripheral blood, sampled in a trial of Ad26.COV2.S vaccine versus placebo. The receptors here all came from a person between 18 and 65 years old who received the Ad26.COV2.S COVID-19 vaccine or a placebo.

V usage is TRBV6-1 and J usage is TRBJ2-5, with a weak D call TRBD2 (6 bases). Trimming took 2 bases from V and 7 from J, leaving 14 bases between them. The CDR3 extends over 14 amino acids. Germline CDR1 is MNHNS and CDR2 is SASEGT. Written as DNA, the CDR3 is TGTGCCAGCAGTGAATCCGGGGGAACGGTGACCCAGTACTTC. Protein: CASSESGGTVTQYF.

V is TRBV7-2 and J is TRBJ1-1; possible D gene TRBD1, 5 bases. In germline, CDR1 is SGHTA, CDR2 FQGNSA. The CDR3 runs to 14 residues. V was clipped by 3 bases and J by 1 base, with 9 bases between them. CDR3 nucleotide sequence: TGTGCCAGCAGCTTCGGGGGAAAGAACACTGAAGCTTTCTTT. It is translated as CASSFGGKNTEAFF.

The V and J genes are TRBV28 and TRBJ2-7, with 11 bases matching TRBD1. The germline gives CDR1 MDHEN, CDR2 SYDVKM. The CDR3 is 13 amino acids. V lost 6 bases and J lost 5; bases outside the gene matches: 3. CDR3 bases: TGTGCCAGCAGGGACAGGGGGCTCAACGAGCAGTACTTC. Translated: CASRDRGLNEQYF. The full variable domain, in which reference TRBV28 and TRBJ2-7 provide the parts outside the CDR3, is DVKVTQSSRYLVKRTGEKVFLECVQDMDHENMFWYRQDPGLGLRLIYFSYDVKMKEKGDIPEGYSVSREKKERFSLILESASTNQTSMYLCASRDRGLNEQYFGPGTRLTVT.

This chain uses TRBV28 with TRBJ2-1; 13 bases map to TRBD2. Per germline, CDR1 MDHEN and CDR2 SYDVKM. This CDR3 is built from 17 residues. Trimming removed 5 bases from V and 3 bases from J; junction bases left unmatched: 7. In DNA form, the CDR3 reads TGTGCCAGCAGTCACGGACTAGCGGGAGAGGTCTACAATGAGCAGTTCTTC. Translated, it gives CASSHGLAGEVYNEQFF.

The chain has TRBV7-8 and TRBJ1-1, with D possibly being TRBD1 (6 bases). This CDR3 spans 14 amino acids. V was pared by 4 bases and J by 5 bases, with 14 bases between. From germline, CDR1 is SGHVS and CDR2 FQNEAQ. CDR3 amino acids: CASSSLLGGTEAFF. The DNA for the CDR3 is TGTGCCAGCAGCTCCCTACTAGGGGGAACTGAAGCTTTCTTT.

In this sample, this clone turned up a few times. CDR3 amino acids: CASSQDLYNAGGKYEQYF. The CDR3 bases are TGTGCCAGCAGCCAAGATCTCTATAATGCGGGGGGGAAGTACGAGCAGTACTTC. The chain uses TRBV4-2 and TRBJ2-7, with TRBD2 matching 9 bases. The V gene's germline CDR1 is LGHNA and CDR2 YNFKEQ. V lost 0 bases and J lost 4; bases outside the gene matches: 13. The CDR3 runs to 18 residues.

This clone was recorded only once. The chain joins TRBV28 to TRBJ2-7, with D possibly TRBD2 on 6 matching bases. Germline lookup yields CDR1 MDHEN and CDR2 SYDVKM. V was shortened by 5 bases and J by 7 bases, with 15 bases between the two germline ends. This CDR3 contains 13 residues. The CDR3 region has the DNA TGTGCCAGCAGTACGGGGACTCCTAGGGAGCAGTACTTC. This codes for CASSTGTPREQYF.

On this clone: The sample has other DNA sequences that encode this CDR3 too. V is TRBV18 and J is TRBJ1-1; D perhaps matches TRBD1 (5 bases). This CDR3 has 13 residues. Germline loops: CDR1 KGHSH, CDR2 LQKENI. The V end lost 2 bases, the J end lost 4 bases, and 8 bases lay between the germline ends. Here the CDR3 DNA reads TGTGCCAGCTCACCAAAAACAGGCACTGAAGCTTTCTTT. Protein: CASSPKTGTEAFF. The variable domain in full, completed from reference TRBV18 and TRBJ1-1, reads NAGVMQNPRHLVRRRGQEARLRCSPMKGHSHVYWYRQLPEEGLKFMVYLQKENIIDESGMPKERFSAEFPKEGPSILRIQQVVRGDSAAYFCASSPKTGTEAFFGQGTRLTVV.

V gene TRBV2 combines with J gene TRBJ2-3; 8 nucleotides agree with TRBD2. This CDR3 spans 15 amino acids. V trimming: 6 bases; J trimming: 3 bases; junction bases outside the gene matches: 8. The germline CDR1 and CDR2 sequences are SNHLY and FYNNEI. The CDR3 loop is CASRPPGLVTDTQYF. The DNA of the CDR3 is TGTGCCAGCAGACCCCCGGGACTAGTAACAGATACGCAGTATTTT.

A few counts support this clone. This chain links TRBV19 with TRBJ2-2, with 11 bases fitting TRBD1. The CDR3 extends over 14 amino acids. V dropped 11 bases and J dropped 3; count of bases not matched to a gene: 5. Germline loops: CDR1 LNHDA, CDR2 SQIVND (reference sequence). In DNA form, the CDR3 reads TGTGCCCTTCGGACAGGGGGCCACACCGGGGAGCTGTTTTTT. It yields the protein CALRTGGHTGELFF.

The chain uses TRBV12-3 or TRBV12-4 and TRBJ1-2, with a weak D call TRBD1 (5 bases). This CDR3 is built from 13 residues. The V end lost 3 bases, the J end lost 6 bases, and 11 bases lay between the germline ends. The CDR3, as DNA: TGTGCCAGCAGTTTGGGTCAGGGAAATGGCTACACCTTC. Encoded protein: CASSLGQGNGYTF.

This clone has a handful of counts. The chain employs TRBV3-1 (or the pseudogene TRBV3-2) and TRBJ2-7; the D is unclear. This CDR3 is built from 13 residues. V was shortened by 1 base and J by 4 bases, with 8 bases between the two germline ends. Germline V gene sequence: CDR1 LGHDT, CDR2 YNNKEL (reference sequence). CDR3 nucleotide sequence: TGTGCCAGCAGCCAAGTTTACGATTACGAGCAGTACTTC. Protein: CASSQVYDYEQYF.

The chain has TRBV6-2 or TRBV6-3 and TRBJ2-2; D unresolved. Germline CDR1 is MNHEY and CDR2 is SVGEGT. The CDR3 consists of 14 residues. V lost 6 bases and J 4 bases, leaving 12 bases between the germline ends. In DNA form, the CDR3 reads TGTGCCAGCAGCCTAACCCTCGGCACCGGGGAGCTGTTTTTT. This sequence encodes CASSLTLGTGELFF.

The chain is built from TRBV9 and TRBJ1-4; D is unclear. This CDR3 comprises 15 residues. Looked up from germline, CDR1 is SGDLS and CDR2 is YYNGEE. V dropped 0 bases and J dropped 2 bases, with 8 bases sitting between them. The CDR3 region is CASSVALGTNEKLFF. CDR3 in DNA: TGTGCCAGCAGCGTAGCTCTGGGGACTAATGAAAAACTGTTTTTT.

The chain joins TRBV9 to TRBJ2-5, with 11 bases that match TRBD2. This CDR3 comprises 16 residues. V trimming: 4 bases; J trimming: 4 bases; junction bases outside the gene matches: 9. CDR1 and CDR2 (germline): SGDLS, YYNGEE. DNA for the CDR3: TGTGCCAGCAGCCCCAGATGGACTAGCGGGCGAGAGACCCAGTACTTC. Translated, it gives CASSPRWTSGRETQYF.

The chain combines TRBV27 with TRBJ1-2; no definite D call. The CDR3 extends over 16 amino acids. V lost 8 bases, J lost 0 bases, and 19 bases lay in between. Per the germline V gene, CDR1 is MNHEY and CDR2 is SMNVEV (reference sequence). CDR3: CASARSVQTSNYGYTF. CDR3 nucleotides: TGTGCCAGCGCCAGAAGTGTCCAGACATCTAACTATGGCTACACCTTC.

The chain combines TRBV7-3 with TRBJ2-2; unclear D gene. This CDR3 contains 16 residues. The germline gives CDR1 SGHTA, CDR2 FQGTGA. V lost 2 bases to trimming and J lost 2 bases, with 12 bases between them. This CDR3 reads CASSLFVPSNTGELFF. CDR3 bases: TGTGCCAGCAGCTTATTCGTACCATCAAACACCGGGGAGCTGTTTTTT.

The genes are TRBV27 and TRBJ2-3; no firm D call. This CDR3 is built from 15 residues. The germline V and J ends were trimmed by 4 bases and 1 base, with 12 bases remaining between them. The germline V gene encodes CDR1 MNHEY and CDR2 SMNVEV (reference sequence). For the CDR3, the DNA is TGTGCCAGCAGTTCAAGGGAAAGGGGCACAGATACGCAGTATTTT. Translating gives CASSSRERGTDTQYF.

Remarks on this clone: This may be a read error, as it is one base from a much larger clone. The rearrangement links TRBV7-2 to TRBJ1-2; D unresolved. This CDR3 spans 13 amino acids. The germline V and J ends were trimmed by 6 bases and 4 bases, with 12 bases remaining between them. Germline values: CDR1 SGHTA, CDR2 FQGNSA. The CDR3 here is CASSPPTGYGYTF. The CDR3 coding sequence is TGTGCCAGCAGTCCCCCGACGGGCTATGGCTACACCTTC.

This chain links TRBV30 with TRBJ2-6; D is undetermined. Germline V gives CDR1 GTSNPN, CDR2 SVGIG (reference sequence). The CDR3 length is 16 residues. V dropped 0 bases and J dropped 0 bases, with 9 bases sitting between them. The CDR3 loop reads CAWSVRSVSGANVLTF. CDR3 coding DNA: TGTGCCTGGAGTGTAAGGAGCGTCTCTGGGGCCAACGTCCTGACTTTC.

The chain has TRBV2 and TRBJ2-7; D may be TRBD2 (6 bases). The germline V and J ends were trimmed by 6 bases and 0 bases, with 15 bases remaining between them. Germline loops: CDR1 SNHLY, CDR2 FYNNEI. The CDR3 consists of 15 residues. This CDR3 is CASRDSGGSSYEQYF. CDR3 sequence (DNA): TGTGCCAGCAGGGATAGCGGAGGGAGCTCCTACGAGCAGTACTTC. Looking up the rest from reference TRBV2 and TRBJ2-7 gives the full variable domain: EPEVTQTPSHQVTQMGQEVILRCVPISNHLYFYWYRQILGQKVEFLVSFYNNEISEKSEIFDDQFSVERPDGSNFTLKIRSTKLEDSAMYFCASRDSGGSSYEQYFGPGTRLTVT.

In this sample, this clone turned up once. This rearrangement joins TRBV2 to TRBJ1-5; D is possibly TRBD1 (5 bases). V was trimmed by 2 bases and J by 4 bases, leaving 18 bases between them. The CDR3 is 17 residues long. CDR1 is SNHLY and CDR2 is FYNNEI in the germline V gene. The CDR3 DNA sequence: TGTGCCAGCAGTGAACTGCCCCCAGGGAGTCGTAATCAGCCCCAGCATTTT. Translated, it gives CASSELPPGSRNQPQHF.

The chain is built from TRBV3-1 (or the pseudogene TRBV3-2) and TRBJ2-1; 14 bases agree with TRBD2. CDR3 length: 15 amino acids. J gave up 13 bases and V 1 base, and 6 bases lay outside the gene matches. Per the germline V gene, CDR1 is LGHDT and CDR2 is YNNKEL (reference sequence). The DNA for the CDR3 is TGTGCCAGCAGCCAAGGTGGTGGACTAGCGGGAGGTCAGTTCTTC. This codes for CASSQGGGLAGGQFF.